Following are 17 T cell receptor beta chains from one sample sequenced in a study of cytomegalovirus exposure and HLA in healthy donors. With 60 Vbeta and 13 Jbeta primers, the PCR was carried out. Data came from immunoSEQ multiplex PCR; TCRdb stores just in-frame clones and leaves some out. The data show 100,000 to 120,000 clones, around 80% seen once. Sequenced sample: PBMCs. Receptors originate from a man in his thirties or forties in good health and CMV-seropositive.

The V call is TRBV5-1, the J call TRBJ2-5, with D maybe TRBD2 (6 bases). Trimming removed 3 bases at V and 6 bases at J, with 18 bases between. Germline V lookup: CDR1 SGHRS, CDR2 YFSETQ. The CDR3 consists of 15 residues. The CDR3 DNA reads TGCGCCAGCAGCTATGAAGTGGAGGGCCGCCAGACCCAGTACTTC. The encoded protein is CASSYEVEGRQTQYF.

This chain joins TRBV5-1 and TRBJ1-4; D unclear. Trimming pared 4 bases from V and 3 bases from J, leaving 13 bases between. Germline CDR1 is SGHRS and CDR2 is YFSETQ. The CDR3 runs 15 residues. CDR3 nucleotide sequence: TGCGCCAGCAGCCAGGCAGGAACCCCTAATGAAAAACTGTTTTTT. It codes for CASSQAGTPNEKLFF.

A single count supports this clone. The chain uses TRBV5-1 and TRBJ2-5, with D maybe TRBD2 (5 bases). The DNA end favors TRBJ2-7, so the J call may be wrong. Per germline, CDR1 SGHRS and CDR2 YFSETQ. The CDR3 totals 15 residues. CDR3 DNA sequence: TGCGCCAGCAGCTTGGAGGCGGACTGGACCTACGAGCAGTACTTC. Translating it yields CASSLEADWTYEQYF.

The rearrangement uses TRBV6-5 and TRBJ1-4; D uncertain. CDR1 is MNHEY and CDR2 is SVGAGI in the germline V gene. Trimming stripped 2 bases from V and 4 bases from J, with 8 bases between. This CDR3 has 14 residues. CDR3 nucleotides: TGTGCCAGCAGTTACGTGGGCCTTAATGAAAAACTGTTTTTT. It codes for CASSYVGLNEKLFF.

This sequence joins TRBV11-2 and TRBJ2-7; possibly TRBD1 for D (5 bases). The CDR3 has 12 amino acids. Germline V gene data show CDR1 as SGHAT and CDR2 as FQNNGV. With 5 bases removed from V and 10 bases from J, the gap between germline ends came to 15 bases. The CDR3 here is CASSRLGEGQYF. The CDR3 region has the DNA TGTGCCAGCAGCCGGTTAGGGGAAGGTCAGTACTTC.

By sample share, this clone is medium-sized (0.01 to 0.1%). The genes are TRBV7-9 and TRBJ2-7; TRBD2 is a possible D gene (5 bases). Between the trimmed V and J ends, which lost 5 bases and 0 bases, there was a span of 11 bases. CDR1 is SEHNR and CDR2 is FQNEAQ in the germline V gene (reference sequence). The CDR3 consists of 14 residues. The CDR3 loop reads CASSPGLTSYEQYF. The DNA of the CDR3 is TGTGCCAGCAGCCCCGGACTGACCTCCTACGAGCAGTACTTC.

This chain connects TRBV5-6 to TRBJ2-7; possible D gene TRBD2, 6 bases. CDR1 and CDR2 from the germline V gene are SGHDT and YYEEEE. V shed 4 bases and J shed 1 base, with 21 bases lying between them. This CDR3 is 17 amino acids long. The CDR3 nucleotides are TGTGCCAGCAGCGGCTTACCGGGTCTAGCGCCGTCCTACGAGCAGTACTTC. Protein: CASSGLPGLAPSYEQYF.

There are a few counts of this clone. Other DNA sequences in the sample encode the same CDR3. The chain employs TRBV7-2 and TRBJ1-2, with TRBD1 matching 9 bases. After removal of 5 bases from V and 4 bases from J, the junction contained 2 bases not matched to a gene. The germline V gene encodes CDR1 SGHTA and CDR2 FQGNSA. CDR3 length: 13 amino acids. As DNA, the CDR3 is TGTGCCAGCAGCCCGGGACAGGGCTATGGCTACACCTTC. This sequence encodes CASSPGQGYGYTF.

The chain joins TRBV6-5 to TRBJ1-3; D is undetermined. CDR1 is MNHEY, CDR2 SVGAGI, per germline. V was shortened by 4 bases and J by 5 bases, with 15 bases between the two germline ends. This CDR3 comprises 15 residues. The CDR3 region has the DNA TGTGCCAGCAGTTCGGCGGAGTCCTCCAGAAACACCATATATTTT. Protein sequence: CASSSAESSRNTIYF.

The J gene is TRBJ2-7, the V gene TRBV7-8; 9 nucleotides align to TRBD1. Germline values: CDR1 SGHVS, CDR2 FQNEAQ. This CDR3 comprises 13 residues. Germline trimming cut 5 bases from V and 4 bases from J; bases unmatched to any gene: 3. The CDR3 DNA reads TGTGCCAGCAGCCCGGGACAGGGATACGAGCAGTACTTC. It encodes CASSPGQGYEQYF.

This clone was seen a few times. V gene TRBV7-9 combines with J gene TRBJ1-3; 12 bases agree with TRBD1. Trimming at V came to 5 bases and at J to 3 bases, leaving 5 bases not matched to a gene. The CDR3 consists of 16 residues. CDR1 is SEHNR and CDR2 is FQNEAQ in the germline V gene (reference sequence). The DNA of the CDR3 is TGTGCCAGCAGCCCGGGACAGGGGGCGCGTGGAAACACCATATATTTT. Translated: CASSPGQGARGNTIYF.

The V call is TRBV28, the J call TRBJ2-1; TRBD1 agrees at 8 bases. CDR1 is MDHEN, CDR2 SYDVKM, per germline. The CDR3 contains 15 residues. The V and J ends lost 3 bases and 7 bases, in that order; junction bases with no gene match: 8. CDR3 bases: TGTGCCAGCAGTTTCGGACAGGGTGACCTTAATGAGCAGTTCTTC. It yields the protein CASSFGQGDLNEQFF.

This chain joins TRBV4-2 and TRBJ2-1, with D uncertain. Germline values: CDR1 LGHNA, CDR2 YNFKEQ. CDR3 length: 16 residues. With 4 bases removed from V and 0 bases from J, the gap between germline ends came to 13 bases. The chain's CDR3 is CASSPGVLSSYNEQFF. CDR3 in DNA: TGTGCCAGCAGCCCTGGAGTTTTGAGCTCCTACAATGAGCAGTTCTTC.

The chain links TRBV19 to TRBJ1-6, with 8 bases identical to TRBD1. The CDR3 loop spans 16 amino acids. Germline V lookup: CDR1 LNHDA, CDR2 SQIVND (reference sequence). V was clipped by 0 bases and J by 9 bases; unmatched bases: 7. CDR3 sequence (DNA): TGTGCCAGTAGTATAGAAGCGACAGGGGATGGTTCACCCCTCCACTTT. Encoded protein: CASSIEATGDGSPLHF.

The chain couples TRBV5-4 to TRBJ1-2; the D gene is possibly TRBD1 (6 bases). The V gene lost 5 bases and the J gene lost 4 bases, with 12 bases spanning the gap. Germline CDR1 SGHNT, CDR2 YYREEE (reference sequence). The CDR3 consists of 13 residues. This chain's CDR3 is CASRLQDSYGYTF. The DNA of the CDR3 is TGTGCCAGCAGATTGCAGGACAGCTATGGCTACACCTTC.

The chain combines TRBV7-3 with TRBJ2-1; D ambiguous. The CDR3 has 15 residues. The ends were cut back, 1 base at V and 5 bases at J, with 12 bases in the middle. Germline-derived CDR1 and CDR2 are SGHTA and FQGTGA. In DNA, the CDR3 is TGTGCCAGCAGCTTAAGTGCGGTTGCCCACAATGAGCAGTTCTTC. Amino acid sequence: CASSLSAVAHNEQFF.

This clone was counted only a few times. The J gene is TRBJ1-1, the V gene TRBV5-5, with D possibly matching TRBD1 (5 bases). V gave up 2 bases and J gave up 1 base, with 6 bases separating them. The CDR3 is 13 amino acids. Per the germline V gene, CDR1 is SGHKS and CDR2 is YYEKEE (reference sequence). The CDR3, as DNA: TGTGCCAGCAGCTTTCAGGGGAACACTGAAGCTTTCTTT. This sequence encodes CASSFQGNTEAFF.